This paragraph reports one TCR beta chain. Its cognate antigen has yet to be identified. No base-level quality is on record; no much larger clone is a single base apart. The sample originates from a study of blood T cells in healthy people across ages (dated by TCRdb to about 2015). Study-wide context: In model experiments, roughly one uniquely barcoded TCR beta cDNA molecule per two T cells was captured by template switching. To avoid experimental bias, donors of different ages were randomly spread across the sequencing lanes. The donors were divided into four age groups: young (average about 15 years), middle-aged (over 35), aged (around 59) and long-lived (roughly 82). Using deep sequencing normalized with unique cDNA molecular identifiers, the study measured how TCR beta repertoire diversity changes with age. Two additional independent replicas of 1 million unique cDNA reads from the same blood draw were analyzed for two donors (one aged 18 to 29 and one aged 80 or older). Study-wide findings and limitations: Because profiling used bulk unsorted PBMCs, naive and antigen-experienced compartments could not be compared conclusively. Estimates of total diversity based on one million sequenced T cells were regarded as lower bounds and as underestimates. Donor CMV infection status was unknown, potentially confounding age-related changes in expanded clonotypes. The percentage of naive T cells measured by flow cytometry correlated strongly with observed TCR beta diversity. Observed TCR beta diversity per million T cells fell roughly linearly with age, and a significant reduction was already apparent by age about 36. Compared with the aged group, the long-lived group had more naive CD4+ T cells, fewer expanded clones and increased TCR diversity, suggesting age selection.

In the germline V gene, CDR1 corresponds to MNHEY and CDR2 to SVGAGI. V loses 6 bases, J loses 2 bases, and the germline ends lie 16 bases apart. The CDR3 runs 15 amino acids, cysteine and phenylalanine included. Only the CDR3 portion is preserved as DNA: 45 bases, with reading frame beginning at the first base. Library preparation employed 5' RACE. The sequencer listed for this sample is Illumina HiSeq 2500. A second PCR of 7 to 11 cycles was run with a J-beta primer mix and a sample-barcoded 5' primer. A unique molecular identifier was introduced onto each TCR beta cDNA molecule by a template-switch 5' adaptor carrying 12 random nucleotides. Each sample yielded at least 3 million CDR3-containing paired-end reads. All of the RNA was converted into first-strand cDNA using the Mint cDNA synthesis kit, with a TRBC-specific oligonucleotide serving as the primer. Following uracil-DNA glycosylase treatment, a first 18-cycle PCR with universal primers M1SS and BC2_uni_R was performed on all cDNA. Per the authors' processing: Each sample was normalized by randomly selecting 1 million high-quality reads, each carrying a distinct molecular identifier. Instead of being binned into consensus sequences, reads that shared molecular identifiers were thrown out. MiTCR, set to a Q25 quality threshold and the strictest error-elimination algorithm, was used for CDR3 identification, clonotype clustering and error correction. A nonparametric unseen species model with Euler transformation was used to estimate a lower bound on total TCR beta diversity. TCRdb took the public reads, trimmed them with fastp at Q25, ran MiXCR for clone calling and kept in-frame beta chains. CDR3 protein duplicates are merged, each entry listing the most common genes and DNA. None of the V and J calls come from the authors' own analysis; TCRdb made them. This sample comprises hundreds of thousands of distinct CDR3 sequences, approximately 59% of them detected only once. Together, the top ten hold around 37% of the sample.

Systemically healthy Caucasian individuals from Russia, some 36 in total and aged 6 to 90 years, were included as donors. Roughly 11 milliliters of peripheral blood were drawn from each donor into EDTA-treated Vacutainer tubes. Ficoll-Paque density-gradient centrifugation was used to isolate PBMCs, with at least 6.5 million per sample. Total RNA was extracted from PBMCs with Trizol reagent, with at least 5.5 micrograms obtained per sample. Naive CD45RAhigh/CD27high T cell percentages were measured by flow cytometry on a PBMC aliquot from every donor. The sample taken for sequencing was blood. This chain is built from TRBV6-5 and TRBJ1-2; a weak D assignment points to TRBD1 (6 bases agree). The receptor was derived from a man between 60 and 70 years old in good health. The DNA sequence is as follows: TGTGCCAGCAGGTCGCCGGGACATCAAAACTATGGCTACACCTTC. It encodes CASRSPGHQNYGYTF.